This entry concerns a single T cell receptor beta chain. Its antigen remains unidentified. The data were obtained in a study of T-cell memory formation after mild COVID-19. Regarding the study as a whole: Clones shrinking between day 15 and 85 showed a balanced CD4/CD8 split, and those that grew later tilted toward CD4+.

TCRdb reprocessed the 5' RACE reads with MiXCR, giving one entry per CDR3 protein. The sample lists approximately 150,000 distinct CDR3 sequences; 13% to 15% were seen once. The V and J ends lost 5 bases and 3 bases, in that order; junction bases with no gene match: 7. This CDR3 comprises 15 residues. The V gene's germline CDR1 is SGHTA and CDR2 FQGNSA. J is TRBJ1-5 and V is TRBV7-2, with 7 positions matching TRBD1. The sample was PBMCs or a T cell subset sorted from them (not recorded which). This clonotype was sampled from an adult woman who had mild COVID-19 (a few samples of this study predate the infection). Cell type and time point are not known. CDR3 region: CASSQGDGYNQPQHF. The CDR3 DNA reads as TGTGCCAGCAGCCAGGGGGACGGCTACAATCAGCCCCAGCATTTT. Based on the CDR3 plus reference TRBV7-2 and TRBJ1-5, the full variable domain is GAGVSQSPSNKVTEKGKDVELRCDPISGHTALYWYRQSLGQGLEFLIYFQGNSAPDKSGLPSDRFSAERTGGSVSTLTIQRTQQEDSAVYLCASSQGDGYNQPQHFGDGTRLSIL.